Following are 23 T cell receptor beta chains from one sample sequenced in a study of blood T cells in healthy people across ages. Then a second PCR, running roughly 7 to 11 cycles, was carried out with a sample-barcoded 5' primer and a J-beta primer mix. TCRdb processed the 5' RACE reads anew with MiXCR; each CDR3 protein has one entry. The sample includes about 1.1 million distinct CDR3 sequences, 35% to 40% seen only once; the top ten take under 15%. Sequencing was carried out using blood. The origin of the receptors is a young man in good health.

V usage is TRBV11-2 and J usage is TRBJ1-2, with TRBD1 matching 12 bases. The germline CDR1 and CDR2 sequences are SGHAT and FQNNGV. V was clipped by 5 bases and J by 8 bases; unmatched bases: 9. The CDR3 spans 15 residues. CDR3 DNA: TGTGCCAGCAGCATATCGGGACAGGGGGCGTCGGGCTACACCTTC. Translated, it gives CASSISGQGASGYTF.

This clonotype was observed a handful of times. This sequence joins TRBV20-1 and TRBJ1-5; D gene uncertain. Trimming pared 0 bases from V and 5 bases from J, leaving 17 bases between. Per the germline V gene, CDR1 is DFQATT and CDR2 is SNEGSKA (reference sequence). The CDR3 sequence is 16 residues long. CDR3 DNA sequence: TGCAGTGCTAGAGATCCGGCACAAGAGGACTATCAGCCCCAGCATTTT. This gives the protein CSARDPAQEDYQPQHF.

This clonotype has ten or more counts. The chain uses TRBV18 and TRBJ1-1, with TRBD1 matching over 8 bases. This CDR3 contains 15 residues. CDR1 is KGHSH and CDR2 is LQKENI in the germline V gene. V shed 1 base, J shed 7 bases, and the junction held 8 bases outside the gene matches. In DNA, the CDR3 is TGTGCCAGCTCACCACAGGTAGGACAGGGTGATGAAGCTTTCTTT. Its translation: CASSPQVGQGDEAFF.

This clonotype was observed once. The chain links TRBV5-4 to TRBJ1-1, with D tentatively TRBD1 (5 bases). The germline gives CDR1 SGHNT, CDR2 YYREEE (reference sequence). Trimming pared 6 bases from V and 4 bases from J, leaving 13 bases between. The CDR3 loop spans 13 amino acids. CDR3 residues: CASTTRDTTEAFF. DNA of the CDR3: TGTGCCAGCACCACCAGGGATACCACTGAAGCTTTCTTT.

The genes are TRBV12-3 or TRBV12-4 and TRBJ2-1, with D perhaps TRBD1 or TRBD2 (5 bases each). The CDR3 sequence is 16 residues long. The ends were cut back, 3 bases at V and 3 bases at J, with 15 bases in the middle. CDR3 in amino acids: CASSFSGAGLYNEQFF. The CDR3 coding sequence is TGTGCCAGCAGTTTTTCCGGGGCAGGGCTCTACAATGAGCAGTTCTTC.

CDR3 sequence (DNA): TGTGCCAGCAGCGGCACACCAGGGACAGATGGCTACACCTTC. Translated: CASSGTPGTDGYTF. The rearrangement joins TRBV7-9 to TRBJ1-2; 7 bases line up with TRBD1. CDR3 size: 14 residues. Germline CDR1 and CDR2: SEHNR and FQNEAQ (reference sequence). With V trimmed by 5 bases and J by 6 bases, 9 bases remained unmatched.

The CDR3 DNA follows: TGTGCCAGCAGTTCCCGGACTAAATTCCAACGCGAAAGAAACAATGAGCAGTTCTTC. Translation gives CASSSRTKFQRERNNEQFF. The chain joins TRBV12-3 or TRBV12-4 to TRBJ2-1; weak D call: TRBD2 (6 bases). CDR3 size: 19 residues. Trimming cost V 4 bases and J 5 bases, with 27 bases left between them.

This chain connects TRBV12-3 or TRBV12-4 to TRBJ2-7; 13 nucleotides agree with TRBD2. This CDR3 has 16 residues. After removal of 5 bases from V and 4 bases from J, the junction contained 8 bases not matched to a gene. CDR3 coding DNA: TGTGCCAGCAGTCCCCTGACTAGCGGGAGGTCTTACGAGCAGTACTTC. Encoded protein: CASSPLTSGRSYEQYF.

This clonotype was detected a few times. The chain is built from TRBV10-3 and TRBJ2-7; TRBD1 aligns across 7 bases. Germline assignment: CDR1 ENHRY and CDR2 SYGVKD. The CDR3 is made up of 14 amino acids. V lost 5 bases, J lost 2 bases, and 6 bases stayed unmatched. The CDR3 loop is CAISKAGTAYEQYF. The CDR3 region has the DNA TGTGCCATCAGTAAGGCCGGGACAGCCTACGAGCAGTACTTC.

This clonotype came up a few times. The rearrangement joins TRBV20-1 to TRBJ1-1; D not resolved. Trimming removed 4 bases from V and 4 bases from J, with 7 bases in between. Germline CDR1 reads DFQATT; CDR2 reads SNEGSKA (reference sequence). This CDR3 is built from 11 residues. CDR3 sequence: CSAMGSTEAFF. The CDR3 DNA is TGCAGTGCTATGGGGTCCACTGAAGCTTTCTTT.

The CDR3: CASRTGGTGELFF. In DNA form, the CDR3 reads TGTGCCAGCAGAACTGGTGGCACCGGGGAGCTGTTTTTT. This sequence joins TRBV7-8 and TRBJ2-2; D is undetermined. The germline V gene has CDR1 SGHVS and CDR2 FQNEAQ. The CDR3 is made up of 13 amino acids. V was clipped by 6 bases and J by 4 bases, with 9 bases between them.

CDR3 coding DNA: TGTGCCAGCAGTGCCGGGACAGGGGTATCCGGGGAGCTGTTTTTT. This gives the protein CASSAGTGVSGELFF. This sequence joins TRBV9 and TRBJ2-2; 10 bases map to TRBD1. The ends lost 5 bases at V and 6 bases at J; junction bases unmatched: 7. Germline lookup yields CDR1 SGDLS and CDR2 YYNGEE. The CDR3 consists of 15 residues.

V usage is TRBV24-1 and J usage is TRBJ2-5, with D unclear. The J call may be faulty, since TRBJ2-7 better matches the DNA end. In germline, CDR1 is KGHDR, CDR2 SFDVKD. The CDR3 consists of 11 residues. The CDR3 region is CATSDGDEQYF. The DNA for the CDR3 is TGTGCCACCAGTGATGGAGACGAGCAGTACTTC.

V and J are TRBV15 and TRBJ1-5, with D uncertain. CDR1 and CDR2 (germline): LNHNV, YYDKDF (reference sequence). The CDR3 is made up of 14 amino acids. V lost 3 bases, J lost 2 bases, and 8 bases lay in between. The CDR3 protein is CATSSNEGNQPQHF. As DNA, the CDR3 is TGTGCCACCAGCAGTAACGAGGGCAATCAGCCCCAGCATTTT.

CDR3 loop: CASSYIGIDNEQFF. DNA of the CDR3: TGTGCCAGCAGTTACATCGGAATAGACAATGAGCAGTTCTTC. This chain joins TRBV6-6 and TRBJ2-1; no definite D call. V lost 2 bases and J 5 bases, leaving 10 bases between the germline ends. The CDR3 has 14 residues. Germline V gives CDR1 MNHNY, CDR2 SVGAGI (reference sequence).

CDR3 sequence: CSARDPSGNTEAFF. The CDR3 DNA reads as TGCAGTGCTAGAGATCCGTCAGGGAACACTGAAGCTTTCTTT. The chain has TRBV20-1 and TRBJ1-1, with D hard to call. Germline CDR1 and CDR2: DFQATT and SNEGSKA (reference sequence). V dropped 0 bases and J dropped 1 base, with 9 bases sitting between them. The length of the CDR3 is 14 residues.

This clonotype came up a few times. The J gene is TRBJ2-1, the V gene TRBV4-1; D is perhaps TRBD1 (5 bases). The CDR3 has 14 amino acids. The V and J ends lost 0 bases and 9 bases respectively, with 12 bases between them. Looked up from germline, CDR1 is MGHRA and CDR2 is YSYEKL. This CDR3 reads CASSQDAGPVEQFF. The CDR3 DNA follows: TGCGCCAGCAGCCAAGATGCAGGGCCGGTTGAGCAGTTCTTC.

This chain joins TRBV30 and TRBJ2-1, with TRBD1 matching over 7 bases. The germline V gene encodes CDR1 GTSNPN and CDR2 SVGIG (reference sequence). The CDR3 has 15 residues. The trim removed 0 bases at V and 10 bases at J, leaving 12 bases unmatched. CDR3 amino acids: CAWSVRLGGLNEQFF. As DNA, the CDR3 is TGTGCCTGGAGTGTAAGGCTAGGGGGCTTAAACGAGCAGTTCTTC.

The rearrangement links TRBV6-2 or TRBV6-3 to TRBJ1-5, with 8 bases fitting TRBD1. Germline CDR1 and CDR2: MNHEY and SVGEGT. V shed 6 bases, J shed 4 bases, and the junction held 5 bases outside the gene matches. CDR3 length: 14 residues. In DNA, the CDR3 is TGTGCCAGCAGCGTGGACAGGGTAAATCAGCCCCAGCATTTT. Amino acids: CASSVDRVNQPQHF.

In its sample, this clonotype was seen a few times. V and J are TRBV29-1 and TRBJ2-3; D not certain. The CDR3 is 11 residues long. The ends were cut back, 4 bases at V and 3 bases at J, with 5 bases in the middle. Per germline, CDR1 SQVTM and CDR2 ANQGSEA. The CDR3 DNA reads as TGCAGCGTTGGGAAAACAGATACGCAGTATTTT. It yields the protein CSVGKTDTQYF.

V gene TRBV27 combines with J gene TRBJ1-1, with D uncertain. Trimming took 8 bases from V and 5 from J, leaving 18 bases between them. Per the germline V gene, CDR1 is MNHEY and CDR2 is SMNVEV (reference sequence). The CDR3 length is 14 residues. The CDR3 loop reads CASGRLGILTEAFF. The CDR3, as DNA: TGTGCCAGCGGCCGTTTGGGCATTCTGACTGAAGCTTTCTTT.

The table lists this clonotype with a count of one. The chain has TRBV10-3 and TRBJ2-2; no definite D call. CDR1 is ENHRY and CDR2 is SYGVKD in the germline V gene. This CDR3 is 16 amino acids long. Trimming took off 0 bases at V and 2 bases at J, with 10 bases between the two ends. CDR3 in amino acids: CAISESSLGNTGELFF. CDR3 nucleotide sequence: TGTGCCATCAGTGAGTCGTCCCTGGGAAACACCGGGGAGCTGTTTTTT.

CDR3 in amino acids: CASSFRVDTDTQYF. The CDR3 DNA is TGTGCCAGCAGCTTCAGGGTGGACACAGATACGCAGTATTTT. The rearrangement links TRBV5-5 to TRBJ2-3; maybe TRBD1 (5 bases). The CDR3 loop spans 14 amino acids. The germline gives CDR1 SGHKS, CDR2 YYEKEE (reference sequence). V lost 2 bases to trimming and J lost 2 bases, with 9 bases between them.